This T cell receptor beta chain was retrieved from a study of cytomegalovirus exposure and HLA in healthy donors. Study-level background: Among the 398 genotyped donors, over 70% were placed in the Caucasian-associated ancestry cluster.

Regarding the study as a whole: Three CMV-associated chains were confirmed in vitro to be specific for CMV antigens.

Comment on this clone: Its specificity is unknown.

Per germline, CDR1 MDHEN and CDR2 SYDVKM. The CDR3 contains 15 residues. The V segment lost 6 bases and the J segment 5 bases; nucleotides outside the gene matches: 9. The study ran its PCR with 60 Vbeta and 13 Jbeta primers. In the original workflow: Roughly 10 million shared chains were among tens of millions of unique TCR beta chains counted in a later analysis. Clones were read by immunoSEQ multiplex PCR, and TCRdb kept only the in-frame ones, dropping some. That table furnishes V, J and clone size, whereas the DNA furnished D and trimming. Of about 200,000 clones listed, roughly 80% are singletons.

This chain uses TRBV28 with TRBJ2-1; the match to TRBD2 covers 8 bases. What was sequenced was PBMCs. The TCR sequence derives from a girl aged 2-15 years in good health and CMV-seronegative. The chain's CDR3 is CASSPPERGNNEQFF. Written as DNA, the CDR3 is TGTGCCAGCAGCCCTCCAGAGCGGGGGAACAATGAGCAGTTCTTC.